This T cell receptor beta chain was identified in a study of sequential checkpoint blockade in melanoma. Across the study: Both treatment sequences were followed by maintenance nivolumab. Around 21 patients had tumor biopsies before treatment and at week 13.

Using immunoSEQ multiplex PCR, the repertoire was profiled, and TCRdb retains in-frame clones only, with some absent. The table shows 13,000 or so clones, with 26% occurring only once. General study points: Mutational load did not correlate with tumor T-cell fraction or clonality.

Treatment defined: randomized to nivolumab then ipilimumab (arm A) or the reverse (arm B). This CDR3 region has 14 residues. V dropped 3 bases and J dropped 5; count of bases not matched to a gene: 7. Germline assignment: CDR1 KGHSH and CDR2 LQKENI. Details on this clone: The target antigen is unknown.

The sequence derives from a human donor with melanoma. This material consisted of tumor tissue (inferred from file names), taken from a patient given nivolumab and ipilimumab in sequence. The genes are TRBV18 and TRBJ2-7, with TRBD1 identical over 7 bases. DNA of the CDR3: TGTGCCAGCTCACCCAGGGGGAAAAGGAACGAGCAGTACTTC. This codes for CASSPRGKRNEQYF.